The T cell receptor (beta chain) described here comes from a study of identical twins. Germline-derived CDR1 and CDR2 are SNHLY and FYNNEI. V lost 7 bases to trimming and J lost 2 bases, with 8 bases between them. CDR3 length equals 12 residues. Via MiXCR, TCRdb re-called the 5' RACE reads, giving one row per CDR3 protein. This table has around 240,000 distinct CDR3 sequences, about 10% appearing once. The table lists this clonotype with a few counts. The clonotype comes from a man between 50 and 59 years old in good health. J is TRBJ1-1 and V is TRBV2, with D hard to call. The sequenced material came from memory T cells sorted from blood. CDR3 nucleotide sequence: TGTGCCAGCAAGCCCCAAAACACTGAAGCTTTCTTT. As protein: CASKPQNTEAFF.